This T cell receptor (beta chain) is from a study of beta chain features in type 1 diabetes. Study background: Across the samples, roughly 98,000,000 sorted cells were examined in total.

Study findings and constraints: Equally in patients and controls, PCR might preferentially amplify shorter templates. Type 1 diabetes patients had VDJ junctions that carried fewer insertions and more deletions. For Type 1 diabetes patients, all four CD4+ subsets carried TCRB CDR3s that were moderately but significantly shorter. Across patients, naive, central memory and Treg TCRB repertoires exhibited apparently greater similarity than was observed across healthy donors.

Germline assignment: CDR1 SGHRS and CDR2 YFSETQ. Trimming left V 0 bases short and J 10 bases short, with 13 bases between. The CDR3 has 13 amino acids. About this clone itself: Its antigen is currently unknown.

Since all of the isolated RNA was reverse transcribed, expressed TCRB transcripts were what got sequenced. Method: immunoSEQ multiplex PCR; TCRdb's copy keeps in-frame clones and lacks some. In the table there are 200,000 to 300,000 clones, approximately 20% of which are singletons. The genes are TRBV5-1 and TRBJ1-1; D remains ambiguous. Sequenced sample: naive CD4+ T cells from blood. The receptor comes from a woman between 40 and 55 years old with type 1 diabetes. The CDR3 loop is CASSLESRSGAFF. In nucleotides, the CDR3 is TGCGCCAGCAGCTTGGAATCCCGAAGCGGAGCTTTCTTT. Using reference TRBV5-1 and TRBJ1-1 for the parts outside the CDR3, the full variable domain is KAGVTQTPRYLIKTRGQQVTLSCSPISGHRSVSWYQQTPGQGLQFLFEYFSETQRNKGNFPGRFSGRQFSNSRSEMNVSTLELGDSALYLCASSLESRSGAFFGQGTRLTVV.